Sequencing of this TCR beta chain was carried out in a study of CD8+CD57+ T cells in acquired aplastic anemia. Germline loops: CDR1 SGHAT, CDR2 FQNNGV. V lost 5 bases, J lost 4 bases, and 12 bases lay in between. This CDR3 is built from 14 residues. Genomic DNA provided the template from which TCR beta VDJ and CDR3 profiles were obtained. One entry per CDR3 protein, called by TCRdb with MiXCR from the reads. The table lists around 180,000 distinct CDR3 sequences, 50% to 75% of them singletons. The chain carries TRBV11-2 and TRBJ2-1, with D unresolved. Material: sorted CD4+, CD8+, or CD8+CD57+ T cells (not recorded which) from PBMCs. The receptor was derived from a human donor in good health. As DNA, the CDR3 is TGTGCCAGCAGCCCATCAGACCCTTACAATGAGCAGTTCTTC. Its translation is CASSPSDPYNEQFF.